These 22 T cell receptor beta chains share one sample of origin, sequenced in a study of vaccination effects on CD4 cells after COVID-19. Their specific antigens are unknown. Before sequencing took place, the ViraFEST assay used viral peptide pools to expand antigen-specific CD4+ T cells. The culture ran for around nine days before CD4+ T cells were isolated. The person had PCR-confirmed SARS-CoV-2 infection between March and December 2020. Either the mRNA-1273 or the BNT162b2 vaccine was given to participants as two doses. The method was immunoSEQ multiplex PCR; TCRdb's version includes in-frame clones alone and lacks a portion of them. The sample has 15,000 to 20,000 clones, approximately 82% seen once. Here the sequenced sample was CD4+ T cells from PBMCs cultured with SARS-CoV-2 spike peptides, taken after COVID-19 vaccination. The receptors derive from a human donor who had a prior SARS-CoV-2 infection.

For the CDR3, the DNA is TGTGCCTGGAGTGTCGTGGCGGGGGGGGACGAGCAGTACTTC. Amino acid sequence: CAWSVVAGGDEQYF. This chain connects TRBV30 to TRBJ2-7, with 9 bases matching TRBD2. Germline loops: CDR1 GTSNPN, CDR2 SVGIG (reference sequence). Trimming removed 0 bases from V and 5 bases from J; junction bases left unmatched: 5. This CDR3 is built from 14 residues.

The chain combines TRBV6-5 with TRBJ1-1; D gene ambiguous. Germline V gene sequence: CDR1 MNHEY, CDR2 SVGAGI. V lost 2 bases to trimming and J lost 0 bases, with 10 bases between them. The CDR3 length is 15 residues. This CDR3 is CASSYRRNLNTEAFF. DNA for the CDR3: TGTGCCAGCAGTTACCGACGGAACTTGAACACTGAAGCTTTCTTT.

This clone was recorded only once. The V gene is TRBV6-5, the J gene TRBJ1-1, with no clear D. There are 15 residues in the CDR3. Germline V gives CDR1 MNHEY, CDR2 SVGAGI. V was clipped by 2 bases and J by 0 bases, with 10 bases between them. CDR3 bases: TGTGCCAGCAGTTACGGTGGGGTTTTGAACACTGAAGCTTTCTTT. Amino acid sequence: CASSYGGVLNTEAFF.

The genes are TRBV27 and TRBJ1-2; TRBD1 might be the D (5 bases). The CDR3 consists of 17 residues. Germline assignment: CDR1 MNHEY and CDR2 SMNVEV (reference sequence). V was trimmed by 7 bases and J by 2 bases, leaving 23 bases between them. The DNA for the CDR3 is TGTGCCAGCAACCCCAGGTACGACAGCGACGGAAACTATGGCTACACCTTC. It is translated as CASNPRYDSDGNYGYTF.

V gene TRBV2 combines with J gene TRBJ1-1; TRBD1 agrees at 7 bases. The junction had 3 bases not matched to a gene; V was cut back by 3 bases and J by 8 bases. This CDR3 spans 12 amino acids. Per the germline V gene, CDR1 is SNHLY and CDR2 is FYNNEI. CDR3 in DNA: TGTGCCAGCAGTGAGGGACAGCTCGAAGCTTTCTTT. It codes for CASSEGQLEAFF. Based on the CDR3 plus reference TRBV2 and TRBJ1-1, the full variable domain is EPEVTQTPSHQVTQMGQEVILRCVPISNHLYFYWYRQILGQKVEFLVSFYNNEISEKSEIFDDQFSVERPDGSNFTLKIRSTKLEDSAMYFCASSEGQLEAFFGQGTRLTVV.

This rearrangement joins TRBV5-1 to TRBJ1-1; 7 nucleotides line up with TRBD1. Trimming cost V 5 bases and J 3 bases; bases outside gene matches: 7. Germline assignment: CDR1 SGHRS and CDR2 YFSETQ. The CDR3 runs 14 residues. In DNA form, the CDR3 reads TGCGCCAGCAGTACAGGGACAGTATACACTGAAGCTTTCTTT. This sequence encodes CASSTGTVYTEAFF.

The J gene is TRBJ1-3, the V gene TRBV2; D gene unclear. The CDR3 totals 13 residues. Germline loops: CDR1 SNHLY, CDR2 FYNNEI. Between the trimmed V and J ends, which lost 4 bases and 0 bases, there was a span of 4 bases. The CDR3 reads CASSGGSGNTIYF. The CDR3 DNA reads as TGTGCCAGCAGTGGGGGCTCTGGAAACACCATATATTTT.

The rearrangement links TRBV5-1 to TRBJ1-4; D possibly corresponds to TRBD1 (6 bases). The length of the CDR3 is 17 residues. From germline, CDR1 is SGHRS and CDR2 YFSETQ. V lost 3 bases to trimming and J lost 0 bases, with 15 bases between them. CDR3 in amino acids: CASSYRAFGATNEKLFF. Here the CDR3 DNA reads TGCGCCAGCAGCTACAGGGCTTTCGGAGCAACTAATGAAAAACTGTTTTTT. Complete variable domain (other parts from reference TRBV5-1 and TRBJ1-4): KAGVTQTPRYLIKTRGQQVTLSCSPISGHRSVSWYQQTPGQGLQFLFEYFSETQRNKGNFPGRFSGRQFSNSRSEMNVSTLELGDSALYLCASSYRAFGATNEKLFFGSGTQLSVL.

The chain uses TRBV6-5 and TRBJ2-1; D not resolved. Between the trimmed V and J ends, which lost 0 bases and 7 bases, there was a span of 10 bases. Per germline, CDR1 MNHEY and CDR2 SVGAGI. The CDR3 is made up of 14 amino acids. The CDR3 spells CASSYSIYINEQFF. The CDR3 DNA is TGTGCCAGCAGTTACTCGATTTACATAAATGAGCAGTTCTTC.

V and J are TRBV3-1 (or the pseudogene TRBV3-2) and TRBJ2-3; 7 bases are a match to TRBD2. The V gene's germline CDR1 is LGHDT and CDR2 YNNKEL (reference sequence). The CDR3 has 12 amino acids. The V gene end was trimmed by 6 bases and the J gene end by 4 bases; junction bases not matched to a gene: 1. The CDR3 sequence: CASRRGADTQYF. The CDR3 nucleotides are TGTGCCAGCAGACGGGGGGCAGATACGCAGTATTTT.

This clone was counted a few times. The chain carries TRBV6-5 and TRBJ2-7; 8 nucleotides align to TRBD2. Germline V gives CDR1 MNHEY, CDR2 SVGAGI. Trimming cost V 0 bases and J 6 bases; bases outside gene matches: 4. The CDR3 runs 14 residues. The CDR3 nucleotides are TGTGCCAGCAGTTACTCTGGGACTAGAGCCGAGCAGTACTTC. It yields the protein CASSYSGTRAEQYF.

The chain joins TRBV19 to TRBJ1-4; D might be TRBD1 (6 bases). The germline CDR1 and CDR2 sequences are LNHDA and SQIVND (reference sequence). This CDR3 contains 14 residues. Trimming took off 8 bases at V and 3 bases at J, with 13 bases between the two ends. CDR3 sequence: CASGQGSSNEKLFF. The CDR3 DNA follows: TGTGCCAGTGGTCAGGGGAGTTCTAATGAAAAACTGTTTTTT.

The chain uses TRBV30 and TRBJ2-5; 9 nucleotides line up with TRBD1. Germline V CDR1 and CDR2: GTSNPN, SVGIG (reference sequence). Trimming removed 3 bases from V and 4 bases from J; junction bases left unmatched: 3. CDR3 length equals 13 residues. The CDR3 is CAWSRQGGETQYF. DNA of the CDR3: TGTGCCTGGAGCCGACAGGGGGGAGAGACCCAGTACTTC.

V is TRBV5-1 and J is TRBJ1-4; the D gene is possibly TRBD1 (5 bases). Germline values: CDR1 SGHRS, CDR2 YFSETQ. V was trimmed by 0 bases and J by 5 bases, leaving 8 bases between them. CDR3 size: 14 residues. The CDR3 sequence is CASSLEQANEKLFF. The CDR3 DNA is TGCGCCAGCAGCTTGGAACAGGCAAATGAAAAACTGTTTTTT.

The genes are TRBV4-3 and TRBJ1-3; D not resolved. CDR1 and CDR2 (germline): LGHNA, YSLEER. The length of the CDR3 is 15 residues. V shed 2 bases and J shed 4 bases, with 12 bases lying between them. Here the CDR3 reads CASSQILTEGNTIYF. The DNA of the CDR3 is TGCGCCAGCAGCCAAATTCTTACGGAGGGAAACACCATATATTTT.

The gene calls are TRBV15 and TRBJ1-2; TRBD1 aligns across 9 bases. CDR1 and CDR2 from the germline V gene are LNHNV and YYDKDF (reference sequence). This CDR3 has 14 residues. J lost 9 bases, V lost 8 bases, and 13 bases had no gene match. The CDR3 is CATQSRDRAFSYTF. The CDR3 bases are TGTGCCACCCAGTCCCGGGACAGGGCTTTTAGCTACACCTTC. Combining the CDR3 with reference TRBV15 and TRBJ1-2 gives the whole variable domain DAMVIQNPRYQVTQFGKPVTLSCSQTLNHNVMYWYQQKSSQAPKLLFHYYDKDFNNEADTPDNFQSRRPNTSFCFLDIRSPGLGDTAMYLCATQSRDRAFSYTFGSGTRLTVV.

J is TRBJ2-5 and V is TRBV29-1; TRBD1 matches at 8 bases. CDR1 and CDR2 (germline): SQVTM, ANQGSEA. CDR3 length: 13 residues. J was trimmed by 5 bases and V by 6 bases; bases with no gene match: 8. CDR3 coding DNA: TGCAGCGTCGACAGGGGAATGGGGGAGACCCAGTACTTC. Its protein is CSVDRGMGETQYF.

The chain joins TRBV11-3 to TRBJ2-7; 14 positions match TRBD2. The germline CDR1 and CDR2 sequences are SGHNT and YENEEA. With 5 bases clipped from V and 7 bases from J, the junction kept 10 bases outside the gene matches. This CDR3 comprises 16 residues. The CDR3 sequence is CASSPGLAGVSWEQYF. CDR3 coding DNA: TGTGCCAGCAGCCCGGGACTAGCGGGAGTATCGTGGGAGCAGTACTTC.

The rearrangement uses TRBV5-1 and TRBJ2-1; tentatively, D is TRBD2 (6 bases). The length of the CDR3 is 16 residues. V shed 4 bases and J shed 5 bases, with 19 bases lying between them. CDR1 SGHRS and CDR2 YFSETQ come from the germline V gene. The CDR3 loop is CASSTGPEGAHNEQFF. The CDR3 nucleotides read TGCGCCAGCAGCACTGGCCCGGAGGGCGCCCACAATGAGCAGTTCTTC.

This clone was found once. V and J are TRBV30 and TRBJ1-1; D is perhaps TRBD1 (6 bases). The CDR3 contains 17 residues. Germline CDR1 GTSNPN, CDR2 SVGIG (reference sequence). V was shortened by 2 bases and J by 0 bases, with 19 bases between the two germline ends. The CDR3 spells CAWSLWTAGLMNTEAFF. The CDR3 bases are TGTGCCTGGAGTCTCTGGACAGCCGGCCTCATGAACACTGAAGCTTTCTTT.

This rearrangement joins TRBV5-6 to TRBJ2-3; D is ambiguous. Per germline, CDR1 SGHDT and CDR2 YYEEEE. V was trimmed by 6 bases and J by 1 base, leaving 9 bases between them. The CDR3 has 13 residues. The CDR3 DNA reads TGTGCCAGCACTAGGTGGGGCACAGATACGCAGTATTTT. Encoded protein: CASTRWGTDTQYF. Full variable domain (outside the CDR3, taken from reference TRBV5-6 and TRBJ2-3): DAGVTQSPTHLIKTRGQQVTLRCSPKSGHDTVSWYQQALGQGPQFIFQYYEEEERQRGNFPDRFSGHQFPNYSSELNVNALLLGDSALYLCASTRWGTDTQYFGPGTRLTVL.

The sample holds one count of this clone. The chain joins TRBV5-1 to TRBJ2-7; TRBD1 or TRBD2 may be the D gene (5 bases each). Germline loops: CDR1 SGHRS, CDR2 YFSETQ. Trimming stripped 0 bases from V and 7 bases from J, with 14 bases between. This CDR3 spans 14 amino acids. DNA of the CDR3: TGCGCCAGCAGCTTGGGGAGCGAGGGACGTGAGCAGTACTTC. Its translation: CASSLGSEGREQYF.